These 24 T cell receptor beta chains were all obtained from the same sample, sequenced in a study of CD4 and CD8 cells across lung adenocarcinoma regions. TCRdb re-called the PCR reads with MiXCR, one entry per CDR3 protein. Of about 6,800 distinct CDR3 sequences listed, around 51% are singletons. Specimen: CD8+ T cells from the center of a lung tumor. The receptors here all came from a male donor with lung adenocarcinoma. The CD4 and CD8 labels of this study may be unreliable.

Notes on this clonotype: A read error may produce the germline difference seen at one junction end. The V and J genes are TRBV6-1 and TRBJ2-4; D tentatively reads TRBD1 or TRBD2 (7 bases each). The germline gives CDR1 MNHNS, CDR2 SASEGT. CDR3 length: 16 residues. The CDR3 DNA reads TGTGCCAGCAGTGAAGCGGGGGAGGGGGCCAAAAACACTCAGTATTTC. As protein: CASSEAGEGAKNTQYF.

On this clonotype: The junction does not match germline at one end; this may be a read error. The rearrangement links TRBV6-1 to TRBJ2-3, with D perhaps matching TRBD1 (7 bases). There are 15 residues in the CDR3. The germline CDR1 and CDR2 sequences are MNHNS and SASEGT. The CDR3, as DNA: TGTGGCAGGGGGGAATGGGGCCGTGACCAAGATACGCAGTATTTC. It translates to CGRGEWGRDQDTQYF.

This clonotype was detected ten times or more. The CDR3: CASSLRTGGLSGANVLTF. The DNA of the CDR3 is TGTGCCAGCAGTTTAAGGACAGGGGGTCTCTCTGGGGCCAACGTCCTGACTTTC. The J gene is TRBJ2-6, the V gene TRBV12-3 or TRBV12-4; 10 nucleotides agree with TRBD1. V shed 2 bases, J shed 0 bases, and the junction held 4 bases outside the gene matches. The CDR3 consists of 18 residues.

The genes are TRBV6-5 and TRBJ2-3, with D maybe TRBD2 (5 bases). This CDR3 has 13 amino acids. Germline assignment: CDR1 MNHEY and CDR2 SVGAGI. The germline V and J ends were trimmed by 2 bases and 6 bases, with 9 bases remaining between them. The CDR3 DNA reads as TGTGCCAGCAGTTACCCACGAGGGGATACGCAGTATTTT. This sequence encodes CASSYPRGDTQYF.

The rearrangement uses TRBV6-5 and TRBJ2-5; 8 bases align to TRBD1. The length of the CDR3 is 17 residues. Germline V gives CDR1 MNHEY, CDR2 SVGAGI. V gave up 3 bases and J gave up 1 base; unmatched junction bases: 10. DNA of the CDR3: TGTGCCAGCAGTTATAGAGAACTGGGACAGGCCCAAGAGACCCAGTACTTC. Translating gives CASSYRELGQAQETQYF.

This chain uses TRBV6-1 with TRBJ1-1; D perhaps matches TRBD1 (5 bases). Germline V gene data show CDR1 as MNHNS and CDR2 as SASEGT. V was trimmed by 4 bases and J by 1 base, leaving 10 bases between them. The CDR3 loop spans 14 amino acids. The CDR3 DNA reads TGTGCCAGCAGTGCCCAGACAGAGAACACTGAAGCTTTCTTT. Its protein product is CASSAQTENTEAFF.

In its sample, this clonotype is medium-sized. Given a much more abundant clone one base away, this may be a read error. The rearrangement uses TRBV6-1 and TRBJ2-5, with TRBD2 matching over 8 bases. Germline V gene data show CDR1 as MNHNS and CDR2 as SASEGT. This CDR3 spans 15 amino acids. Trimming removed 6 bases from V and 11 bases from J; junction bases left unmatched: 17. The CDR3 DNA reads TGTGCCAGCAGCCCCGGGACTAGTGCTTCGGCTGAGCAGTACTTC. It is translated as CASSPGTSASAEQYF.

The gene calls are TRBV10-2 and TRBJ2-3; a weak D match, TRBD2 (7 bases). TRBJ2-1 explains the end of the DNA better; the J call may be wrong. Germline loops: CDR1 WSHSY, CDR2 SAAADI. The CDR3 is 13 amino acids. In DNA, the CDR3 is TGCGCCAGCAGTGATCCAGGGCGGGGGCAACAGTTCTTC. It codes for CASSDPGRGQQFF.

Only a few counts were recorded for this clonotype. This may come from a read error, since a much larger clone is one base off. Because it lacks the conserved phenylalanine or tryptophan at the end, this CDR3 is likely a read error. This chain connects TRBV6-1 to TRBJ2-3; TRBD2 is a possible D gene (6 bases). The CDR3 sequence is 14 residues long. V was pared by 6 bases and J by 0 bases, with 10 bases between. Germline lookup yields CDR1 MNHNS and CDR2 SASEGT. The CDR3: CASRGGYSTDTQYL. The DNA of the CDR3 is TGTGCCAGCAGGGGAGGATATAGCACAGATACGCAGTATTTA.

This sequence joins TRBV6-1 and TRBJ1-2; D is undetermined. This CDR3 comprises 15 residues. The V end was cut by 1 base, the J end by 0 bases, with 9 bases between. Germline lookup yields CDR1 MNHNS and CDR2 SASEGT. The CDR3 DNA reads TGTGCCAGCAGTGAAGAGGGCGGTCCTAACTATGGCTACACCTTC. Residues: CASSEEGGPNYGYTF.

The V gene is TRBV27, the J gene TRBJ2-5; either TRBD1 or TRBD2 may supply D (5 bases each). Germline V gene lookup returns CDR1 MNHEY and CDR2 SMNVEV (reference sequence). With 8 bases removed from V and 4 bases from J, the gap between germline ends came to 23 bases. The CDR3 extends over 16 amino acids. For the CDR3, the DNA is TGTGCCAGCGGGGGACGCGTGGCCCGAGACCCAGAGACCCAGTACTTC. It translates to CASGGRVARDPETQYF.

The DNA for the CDR3 is TGCGCCAGCAGTGAGTCGGCCACGAATGAGCAGTTCTTC. Its translation is CASSESATNEQFF. The chain employs TRBV10-1 and TRBJ2-1; the D is unclear. V was clipped by 0 bases and J by 7 bases, with 7 bases between them. The germline gives CDR1 WNHNN, CDR2 SYGVQD (reference sequence). CDR3 length: 13 amino acids.

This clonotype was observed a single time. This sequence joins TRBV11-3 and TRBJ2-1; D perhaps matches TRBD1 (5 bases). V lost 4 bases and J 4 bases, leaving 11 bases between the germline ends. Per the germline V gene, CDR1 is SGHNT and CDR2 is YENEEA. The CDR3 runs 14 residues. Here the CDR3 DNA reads TGTGCCAGCAGCTCCAGGGCCCCATACAATGAGCAGTTCTTC. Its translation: CASSSRAPYNEQFF.

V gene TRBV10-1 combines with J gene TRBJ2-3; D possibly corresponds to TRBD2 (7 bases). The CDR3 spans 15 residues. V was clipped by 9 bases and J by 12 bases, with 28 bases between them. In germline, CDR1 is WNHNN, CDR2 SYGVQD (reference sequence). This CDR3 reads CARGDGGRVQETQYF. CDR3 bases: TGCGCCAGGGGTGACGGGGGGCGAGTGCAAGAGACCCAGTATTTT.

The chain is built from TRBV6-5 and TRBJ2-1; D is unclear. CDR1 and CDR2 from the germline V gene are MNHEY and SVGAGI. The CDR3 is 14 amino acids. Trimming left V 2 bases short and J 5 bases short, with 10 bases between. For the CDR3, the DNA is TGTGCCAGCAGTTACGCACGTGGGAACAATGAGCAGTTCTTC. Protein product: CASSYARGNNEQFF.

CDR3 loop: CASSYRSRATDTQYF. The CDR3 region has the DNA TGTGCCAGCAGTTACCGCTCGCGAGCAACAGATACTCAGTACTTC. The V gene is TRBV6-2 or TRBV6-3, the J gene TRBJ2-4, with D unresolved. The CDR3 has 15 amino acids. V lost 2 bases, J lost 12 bases, and 20 bases lay in between. CDR1 is MNHEY, CDR2 SVGEGT, per germline.

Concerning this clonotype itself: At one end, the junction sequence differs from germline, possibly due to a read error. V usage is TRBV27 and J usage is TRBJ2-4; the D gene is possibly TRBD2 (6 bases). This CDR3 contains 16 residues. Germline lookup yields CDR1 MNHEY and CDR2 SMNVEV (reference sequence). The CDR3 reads CASSSRGAGGTETQYF. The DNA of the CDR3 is TGTGCCAGCAGTTCACGAGGAGCGGGTGGCACAGAGACGCAGTATTTC.

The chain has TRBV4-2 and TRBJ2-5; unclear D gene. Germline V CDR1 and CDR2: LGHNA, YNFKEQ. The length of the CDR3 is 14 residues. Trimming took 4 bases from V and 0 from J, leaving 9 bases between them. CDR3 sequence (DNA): TGTGCCAGCAGCCCCGGGCCGTACCAAGAGACCCAGTACTTC. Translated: CASSPGPYQETQYF.

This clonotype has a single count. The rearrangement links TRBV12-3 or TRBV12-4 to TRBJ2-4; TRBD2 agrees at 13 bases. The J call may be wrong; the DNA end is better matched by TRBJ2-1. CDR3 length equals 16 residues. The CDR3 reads CASSPTTSGRLYEQFF. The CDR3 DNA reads TGTGCCAGCAGTCCCACGACTAGCGGGAGGTTATACGAGCAGTTCTTC.

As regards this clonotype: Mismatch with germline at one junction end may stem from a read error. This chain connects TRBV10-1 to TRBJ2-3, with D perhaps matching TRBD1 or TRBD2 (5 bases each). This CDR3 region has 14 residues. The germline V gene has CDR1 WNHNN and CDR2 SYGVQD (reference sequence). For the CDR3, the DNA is TGCGCGGGCAGTGGGGGACGTGACAAAGATACCCAGTATTTT. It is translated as CAGSGGRDKDTQYF.

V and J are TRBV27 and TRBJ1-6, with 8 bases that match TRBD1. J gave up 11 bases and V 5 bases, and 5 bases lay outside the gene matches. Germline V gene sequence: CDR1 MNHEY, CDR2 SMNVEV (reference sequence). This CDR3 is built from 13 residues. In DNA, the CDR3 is TGTGCCAGCAGTCCCGCCAGGGGGCCACCCCTCCACTTT. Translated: CASSPARGPPLHF.

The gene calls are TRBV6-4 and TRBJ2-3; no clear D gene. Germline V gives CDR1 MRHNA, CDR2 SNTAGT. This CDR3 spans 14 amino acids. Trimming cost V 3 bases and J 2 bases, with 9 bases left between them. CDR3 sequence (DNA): TGTGCCAGCAGTGAGAACGGAATCACAGATACGCAGTATTTT. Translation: CASSENGITDTQYF.

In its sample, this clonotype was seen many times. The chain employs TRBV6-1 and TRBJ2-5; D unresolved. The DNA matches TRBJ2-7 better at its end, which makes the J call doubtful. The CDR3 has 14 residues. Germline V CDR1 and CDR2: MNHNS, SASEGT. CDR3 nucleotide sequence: TGTGCCAGCAGTGAACTGGATGACACCTACGAGCAGTACTTC. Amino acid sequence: CASSELDDTYEQYF.

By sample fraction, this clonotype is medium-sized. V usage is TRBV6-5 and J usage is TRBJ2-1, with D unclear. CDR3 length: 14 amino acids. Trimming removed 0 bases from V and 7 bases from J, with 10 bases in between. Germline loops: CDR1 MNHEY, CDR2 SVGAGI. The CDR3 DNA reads TGTGCCAGCAGTTACTCGCCCCGCACTAATGAGCAGTTCTTC. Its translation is CASSYSPRTNEQFF.